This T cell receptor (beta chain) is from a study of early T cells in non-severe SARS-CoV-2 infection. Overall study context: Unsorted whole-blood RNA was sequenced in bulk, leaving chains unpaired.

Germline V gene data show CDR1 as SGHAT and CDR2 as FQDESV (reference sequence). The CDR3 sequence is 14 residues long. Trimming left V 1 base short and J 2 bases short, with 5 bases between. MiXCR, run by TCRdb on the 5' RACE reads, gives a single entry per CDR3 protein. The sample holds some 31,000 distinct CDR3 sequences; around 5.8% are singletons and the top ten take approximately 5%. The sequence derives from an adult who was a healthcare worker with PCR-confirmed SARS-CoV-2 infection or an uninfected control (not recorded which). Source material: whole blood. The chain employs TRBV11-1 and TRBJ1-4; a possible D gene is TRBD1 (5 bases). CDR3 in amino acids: CASSLDRTNEKLFF. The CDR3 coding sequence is TGTGCCAGCAGCTTAGACAGGACTAATGAAAAACTGTTTTTT.